Shown below are 13 T cell receptor beta chains from a single sample sequenced in a study of glioma-infiltrating T cells after dendritic cell vaccination. Sequenced by immunoSEQ multiplex PCR; TCRdb stores in-frame clones only, minus some. The data hold approximately 48,000 clones, with about 89% observed a single time. The sample's time point: after dendritic cell vaccination, including at tumor progression/relapse. The material sequenced was blood, taken after dendritic cell vaccination. These receptors originate from a human donor with glioblastoma.

CDR3 sequence: CASSLDGTTSDTQYF. In nucleotides, the CDR3 is TGCGCCAGCAGCTTGGACGGGACTACCTCCGATACGCAGTATTTT. The V and J genes are TRBV5-1 and TRBJ2-3; TRBD2 matches at 7 bases. The V segment lost 0 bases and the J segment 6 bases; nucleotides outside the gene matches: 7. This CDR3 is built from 15 residues. Germline V lookup: CDR1 SGHRS, CDR2 YFSETQ.

The chain couples TRBV6-5 to TRBJ1-5; tentatively, D is TRBD1 (6 bases). V gave up 0 bases and J gave up 7 bases, with 13 bases separating them. The CDR3 has 15 residues. Looked up from germline, CDR1 is MNHEY and CDR2 is SVGAGI. CDR3 loop: CASSYSWGREQPQHF. Here the CDR3 DNA reads TGTGCCAGCAGTTACTCGTGGGGGCGGGAGCAGCCCCAGCATTTT.

V is TRBV7-6 and J is TRBJ2-3, with no clear D. Trimming left V 5 bases short and J 5 bases short, with 17 bases between. Germline V gives CDR1 SGHVS, CDR2 FNYEAQ. The CDR3 covers 15 residues. The CDR3 nucleotides are TGTGCCAGCAGCCCGACTTTTTTGTATAGAGATACGCAGTATTTT. Translated: CASSPTFLYRDTQYF. Variable domain in full (rest from reference TRBV7-6 and TRBJ2-3): GAGVSQSPRYKVTKRGQDVALRCDPISGHVSLYWYRQALGQGPEFLTYFNYEAQQDKSGLPNDRFSAERPEGSISTLTIQRTEQRDSAMYRCASSPTFLYRDTQYFGPGTRLTVL.

V gene TRBV7-9 combines with J gene TRBJ2-3; no clear D gene. Germline lookup yields CDR1 SEHNR and CDR2 FQNEAQ (reference sequence). The CDR3 extends over 14 amino acids. V was shortened by 2 bases and J by 2 bases, with 8 bases between the two germline ends. The DNA of the CDR3 is TGTGCCAGCAGCTTATCCGTAAACACAGATACGCAGTATTTT. It yields the protein CASSLSVNTDTQYF.

This clone was recorded only once. The V and J genes are TRBV5-4 and TRBJ1-1, with TRBD1 identical over 7 bases. V gave up 2 bases and J gave up 8 bases; unmatched junction bases: 6. The CDR3 sequence is 13 residues long. Germline values: CDR1 SGHNT, CDR2 YYREEE (reference sequence). DNA for the CDR3: TGTGCCAGCAGCTTAATGGACAGGCGAGAAGCTTTCTTT. Protein product: CASSLMDRREAFF.

The V and J genes are TRBV23-1 and TRBJ1-2; possible D gene TRBD1, 5 bases. TRBV23-1 is classed as an ORF, of uncertain function. Trimming left V 3 bases short and J 1 base short, with 12 bases between. The CDR3 covers 15 residues. The CDR3 DNA is TGCGCCAGCAGTCAGCCTCCTAGGGGTAACTATGGCTACACCTTC. Amino acid sequence: CASSQPPRGNYGYTF.

The rearrangement joins TRBV27 to TRBJ1-1; 12 bases map to TRBD1. Germline CDR1 MNHEY, CDR2 SMNVEV (reference sequence). The CDR3 length is 16 residues. Unmatched junction bases numbered 12, after V lost 5 bases and J lost 8 bases. The CDR3 protein is CASSHRGDRGPLEAFF. In DNA form, the CDR3 reads TGTGCCAGCAGTCATCGAGGGGACAGGGGGCCTCTGGAAGCTTTCTTT.

The V and J genes are TRBV10-1 and TRBJ2-3; TRBD2 aligns across 7 bases. Trimming took 8 bases from V and 4 from J; bases not matched to a gene: 3. Germline CDR1 WNHNN, CDR2 SYGVQD (reference sequence). The CDR3 consists of 12 residues. CDR3 in amino acids: CASLAVADTQYF. Here the CDR3 DNA reads TGCGCCAGCCTAGCGGTGGCAGATACGCAGTATTTT.

The chain carries TRBV25-1 and TRBJ2-2; 10 bases line up with TRBD2. Germline CDR1 MGHDK, CDR2 SYGVNS. The CDR3 extends over 16 amino acids. Unmatched junction bases numbered 3, after V lost 4 bases and J lost 1 base. CDR3 loop: CASSVPSGRNTGELFF. The DNA of the CDR3 is TGTGCCAGCAGTGTGCCTAGCGGGAGGAACACCGGGGAGCTGTTTTTT.

The chain uses TRBV7-6 and TRBJ2-3; TRBD2 agrees at 9 bases. The CDR3 is 16 residues long. With 5 bases clipped from V and 2 bases from J, the junction kept 8 bases outside the gene matches. Germline V gene data show CDR1 as SGHVS and CDR2 as FNYEAQ. The DNA for the CDR3 is TGTGCCAGCAGCAGCGGGCTAGCGGGAATCACAGATACGCAGTATTTT. Translating gives CASSSGLAGITDTQYF. Full variable domain (outside the CDR3, taken from reference TRBV7-6 and TRBJ2-3): GAGVSQSPRYKVTKRGQDVALRCDPISGHVSLYWYRQALGQGPEFLTYFNYEAQQDKSGLPNDRFSAERPEGSISTLTIQRTEQRDSAMYRCASSSGLAGITDTQYFGPGTRLTVL.

In its sample, this clone was seen a few times. This chain links TRBV5-1 with TRBJ2-7, with 15 bases aligning to TRBD2. Trimming at V came to 0 bases and at J to 2 bases, leaving 6 bases not matched to a gene. Germline V gives CDR1 SGHRS, CDR2 YFSETQ. This CDR3 is 18 amino acids long. As DNA, the CDR3 is TGCGCCAGCAGCTTGGGGACTAGCGGGAGGGATCGGGCCTACGAGCAGTACTTC. Its translation is CASSLGTSGRDRAYEQYF.

The rearrangement uses TRBV9 and TRBJ2-2, with TRBD2 as a possible D gene (5 bases). V was clipped by 3 bases and J by 4 bases, with 13 bases between them. CDR1 and CDR2 from the germline V gene are SGDLS and YYNGEE. CDR3 length equals 15 residues. The CDR3 DNA reads TGTGCCAGCAGCGACCTTGGACTGTTCACCGGGGAGCTGTTTTTT. Translation: CASSDLGLFTGELFF.

The chain carries TRBV5-5 and TRBJ1-1, with D perhaps matching TRBD1 (5 bases). V lost 0 bases to trimming and J lost 10 bases, with 16 bases between them. Germline loops: CDR1 SGHKS, CDR2 YYEKEE (reference sequence). The CDR3 contains 14 residues. The CDR3 sequence: CASSLALTDQRAFF. The CDR3 coding sequence is TGTGCCAGCAGCTTGGCCTTGACAGACCAGCGAGCTTTCTTT. Full variable domain (remainder filled in from reference TRBV5-5 and TRBJ1-1): DAGVTQSPTHLIKTRGQQVTLRCSPISGHKSVSWYQQVLGQGPQFIFQYYEKEERGRGNFPDRFSARQFPNYSSELNVNALLLGDSALYLCASSLALTDQRAFFGQGTRLTVV.